This T cell receptor (beta chain) was obtained from a study of T-cell memory formation after mild COVID-19. The CDR3 spans 15 residues. The V end lost 6 bases, the J end lost 1 base, and 12 bases lay between the germline ends. Germline V gives CDR1 ENHRY, CDR2 SYGVKD. 5'RACE with constant-segment primers built TCRalpha and TCRbeta cDNA libraries with UMIs. TCRdb recomputed calls from the 5' RACE reads with MiXCR, one row per CDR3 protein. Of roughly 320,000 distinct CDR3 sequences listed, around 27% are singletons. The sample consisted of PBMCs or a T cell subset sorted from them (not recorded which). The chain links TRBV10-3 to TRBJ1-4; D not certain. The receptor comes from an adult woman who had mild COVID-19 (a few samples of this study predate the infection). Cell type and time point are not known. The CDR3 DNA follows: TGTGCCATCAGGGAGGACGGTGGAACTAATGAAAAACTGTTTTTT. Its translation is CAIREDGGTNEKLFF.